This T cell receptor (beta chain) was documented in a study of cytomegalovirus exposure and HLA in healthy donors. Turning to the study itself: Earlier work reported 117 million unique TCR beta sequences from 180 million or so T cells.

With V trimmed by 10 bases and J by 2 bases, 8 bases remained unmatched. The CDR3 covers 14 residues. Looked up from germline, CDR1 is ENHRY and CDR2 is SYGVKD. PCR involved 60 Vbeta and 13 Jbeta primers. Data came from immunoSEQ multiplex PCR; TCRdb stores just in-frame clones and leaves some out. The profile covers about 250,000 clones, with around 66% appearing a single time and about 2.1% taken by the ten largest. The chain uses TRBV10-3 and TRBJ2-3, with TRBD2 identical over 8 bases. Sequencing used PBMCs. The clonotype originates from a female donor in good health and CMV-seronegative. The CDR3 here is CATRVAGYTDTQYF. CDR3 bases: TGTGCCACCCGGGTAGCGGGGTACACAGATACGCAGTATTTT.